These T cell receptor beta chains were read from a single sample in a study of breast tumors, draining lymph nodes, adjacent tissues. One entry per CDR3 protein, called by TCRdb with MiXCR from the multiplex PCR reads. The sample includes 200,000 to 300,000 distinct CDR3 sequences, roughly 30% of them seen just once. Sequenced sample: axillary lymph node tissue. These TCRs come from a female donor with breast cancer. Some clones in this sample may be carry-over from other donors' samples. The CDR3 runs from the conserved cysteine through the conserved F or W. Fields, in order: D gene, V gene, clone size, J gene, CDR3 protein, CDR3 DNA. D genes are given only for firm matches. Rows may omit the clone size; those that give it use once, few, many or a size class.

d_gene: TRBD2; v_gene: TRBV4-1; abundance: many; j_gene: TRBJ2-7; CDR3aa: CASSPKTSGVYYEQYF; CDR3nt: TGCGCCAGCAGCCCGAAAACTAGCGGTGTTTACTACGAGCAGTACTTC
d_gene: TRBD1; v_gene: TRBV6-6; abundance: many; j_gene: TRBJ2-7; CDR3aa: CASNPDGDRPHF; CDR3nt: TGTGCCAGCAACCCCGACGGGGACAGGCCCCACTTC
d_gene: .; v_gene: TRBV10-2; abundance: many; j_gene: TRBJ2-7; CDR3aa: CASSESSRYYEQYF; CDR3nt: TGCGCCAGCAGTGAGTCGAGTCGCTACTACGAGCAGTACTTC
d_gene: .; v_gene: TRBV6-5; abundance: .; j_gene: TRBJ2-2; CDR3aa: CASRLGGGDGELFF; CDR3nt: TGTGCCAGCCGACTCGGCGGAGGGGACGGGGAGCTGTTTTTT
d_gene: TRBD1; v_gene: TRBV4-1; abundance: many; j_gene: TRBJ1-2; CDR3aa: CASSQEPTGALGYGYTF; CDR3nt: TGCGCCAGCAGCCAAGAGCCGACAGGGGCATTAGGCTATGGCTACACCTTC
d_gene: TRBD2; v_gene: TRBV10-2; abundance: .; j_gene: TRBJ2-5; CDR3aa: CASSVASGSETQYF; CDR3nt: TGCGCCAGCAGTGTGGCTAGCGGGAGCGAGACCCAGTACTTC
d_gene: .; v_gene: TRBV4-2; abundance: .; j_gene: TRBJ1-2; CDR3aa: CASSQAGRETTF; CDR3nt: TGTGCCAGCAGCCAGGCCGGGAGAGAGACCACCTTC
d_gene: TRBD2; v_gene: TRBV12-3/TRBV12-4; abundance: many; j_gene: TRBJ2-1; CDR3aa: CASSFGTSNNEQFF; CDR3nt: TGTGCCAGCAGTTTCGGGACTAGCAACAATGAGCAGTTCTTC
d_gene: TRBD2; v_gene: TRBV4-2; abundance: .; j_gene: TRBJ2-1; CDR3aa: CASSQEASGNSYNEQFF; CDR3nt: TGTGCCAGCAGCCAAGAGGCTAGCGGGAACTCCTACAATGAGCAGTTCTTC
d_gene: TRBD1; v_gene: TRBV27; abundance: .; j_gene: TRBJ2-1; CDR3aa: CASHGQANHNEQFF; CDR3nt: TGTGCCAGTCATGGACAGGCCAACCACAATGAGCAGTTCTTC
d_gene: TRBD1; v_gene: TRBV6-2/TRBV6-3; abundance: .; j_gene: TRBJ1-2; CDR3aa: CASSYSGQEDYGYTF; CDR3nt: TGTGCCAGCAGTTACTCAGGACAGGAGGACTATGGCTACACCTTC
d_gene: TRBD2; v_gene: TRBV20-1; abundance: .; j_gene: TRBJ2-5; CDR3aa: CSARGILAGVETQYF; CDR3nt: TGCAGTGCTAGAGGGATCCTAGCGGGAGTTGAGACCCAGTACTTC
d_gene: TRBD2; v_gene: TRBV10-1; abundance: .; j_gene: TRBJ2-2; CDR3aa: CASSPGLVGVGELSF; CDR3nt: TGCGCCAGCAGTCCGGGACTAGTGGGAGTGGGGGAGCTGTCTTTT
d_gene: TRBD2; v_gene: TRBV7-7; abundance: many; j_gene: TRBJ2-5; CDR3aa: CASSLGTSGSETQYF; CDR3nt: TGTGCTAGCAGCTTAGGGACTAGCGGGAGTGAGACCCAGTACTTC
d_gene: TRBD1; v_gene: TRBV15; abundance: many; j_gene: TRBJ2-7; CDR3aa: CATSAVGQGRNEQYF; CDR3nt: TGTGCCACCAGCGCCGTCGGACAGGGGAGAAACGAGCAGTACTTC
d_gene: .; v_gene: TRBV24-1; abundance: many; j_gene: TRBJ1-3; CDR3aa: CATSGETGNTIYF; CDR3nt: TGTGCCACCAGTGGGGAGACAGGAAACACCATATATTTT
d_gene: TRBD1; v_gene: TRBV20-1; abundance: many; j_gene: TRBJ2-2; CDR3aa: CSTSGTGGRSSTGELFF; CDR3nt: TGCAGTACTAGTGGTACAGGGGGTCGGTCAAGCACCGGGGAGCTGTTTTTT
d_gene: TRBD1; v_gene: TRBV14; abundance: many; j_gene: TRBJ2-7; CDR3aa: CASSRTGEAYEQYF; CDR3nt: TGTGCCAGCAGCCGGACAGGGGAGGCCTACGAGCAGTACTTC
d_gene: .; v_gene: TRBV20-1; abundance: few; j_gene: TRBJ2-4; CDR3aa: CSANSAWAKNIQYF; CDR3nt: TGCAGTGCTAACTCGGCGTGGGCCAAAAACATTCAGTACTTC
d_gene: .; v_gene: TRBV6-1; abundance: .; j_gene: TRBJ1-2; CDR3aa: CASSIALTNTGGYTF; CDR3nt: TGTGCCAGCAGTATCGCACTTACAAACACGGGGGGCTACACCTTC
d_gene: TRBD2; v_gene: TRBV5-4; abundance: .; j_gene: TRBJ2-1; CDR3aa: CASSLPGLAGLNEQFF; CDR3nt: TGTGCCAGCAGCTTACCGGGACTAGCGGGACTGAATGAGCAGTTCTTC
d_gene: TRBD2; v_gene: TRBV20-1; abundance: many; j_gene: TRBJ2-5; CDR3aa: CSAPRPWEGGALQETQYF; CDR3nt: TGCAGTGCCCCCCGGCCGTGGGAGGGAGGGGCCCTCCAAGAGACCCAGTACTTC
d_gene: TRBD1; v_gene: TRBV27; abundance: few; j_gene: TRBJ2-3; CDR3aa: CASSPGQGDTQYF; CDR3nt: TGTGCCAGCAGTCCCGGACAGGGAGATACGCAGTATTTT
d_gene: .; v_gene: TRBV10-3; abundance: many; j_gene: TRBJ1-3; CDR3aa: CAIRSASGNTIYF; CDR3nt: TGTGCCATCAGATCAGCCTCTGGAAACACCATATATTTT
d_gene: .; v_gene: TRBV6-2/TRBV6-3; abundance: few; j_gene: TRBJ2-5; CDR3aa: CASRQAGWQETQYF; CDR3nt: TGTGCCAGCAGACAAGCGGGTTGGCAAGAGACCCAGTACTTC
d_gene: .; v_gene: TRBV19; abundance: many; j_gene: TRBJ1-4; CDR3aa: CASSIVQGAATNEKLFF; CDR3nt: TGTGCCAGTAGTATTGTACAGGGAGCTGCAACTAATGAAAAACTGTTTTTT
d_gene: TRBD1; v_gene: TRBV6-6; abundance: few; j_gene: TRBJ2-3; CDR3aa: CTSGGQGLDTQYF; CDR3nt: TGTACCTCGGGGGGACAGGGGTTAGATACGCAGTATTTT
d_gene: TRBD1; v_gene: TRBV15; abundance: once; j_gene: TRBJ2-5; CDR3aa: CATSTGQGLVYSETQYF; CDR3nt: TGTGCCACCAGCACCGGACAGGGACTGGTCTATAGTGAGACCCAGTACTTC
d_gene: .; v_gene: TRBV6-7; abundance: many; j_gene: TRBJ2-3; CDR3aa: CASSERDSLTGSTDTQYF; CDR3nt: TGTGCCAGCAGTGAAAGGGACTCTTTGACGGGGAGCACAGATACGCAGTATTTT
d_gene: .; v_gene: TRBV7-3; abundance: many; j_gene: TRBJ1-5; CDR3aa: CASSLTAGQPQHF; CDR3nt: TGTGCCAGCAGCTTGACAGCAGGTCAGCCCCAGCATTTT
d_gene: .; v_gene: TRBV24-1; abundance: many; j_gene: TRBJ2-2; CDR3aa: CATSDSGRGGPGELFF; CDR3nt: TGTGCCACCAGTGATTCGGGCAGGGGCGGTCCCGGGGAGCTGTTTTTT
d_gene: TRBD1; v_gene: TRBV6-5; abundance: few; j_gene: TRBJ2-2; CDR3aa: CASSYGRDRSGRNAGELFF; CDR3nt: TGTGCCAGCAGTTATGGCCGGGACAGGTCAGGGAGAAACGCCGGGGAGCTGTTTTTT
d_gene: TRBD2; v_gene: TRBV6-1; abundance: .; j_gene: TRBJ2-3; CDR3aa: CASSYSGLAGGGSSDTQYF; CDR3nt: TGTGCCAGCAGTTACTCGGGACTAGCGGGAGGAGGGTCTTCAGATACGCAGTATTTT
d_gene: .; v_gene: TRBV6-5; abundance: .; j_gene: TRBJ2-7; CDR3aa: CASGYGGSSYEQYF; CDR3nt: TGTGCCAGCGGTTACGGCGGCAGCTCCTACGAGCAGTACTTC
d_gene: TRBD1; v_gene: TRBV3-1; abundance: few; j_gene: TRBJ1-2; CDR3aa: CASSQARGQMSLSYTF; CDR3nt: TGTGCCAGCAGCCAAGCTCGGGGACAGATGTCTTTGAGCTACACCTTC
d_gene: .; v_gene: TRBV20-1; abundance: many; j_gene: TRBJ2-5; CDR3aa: CSEKAAERETQYF; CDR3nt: TGCAGTGAAAAGGCGGCAGAGCGGGAGACCCAGTACTTC
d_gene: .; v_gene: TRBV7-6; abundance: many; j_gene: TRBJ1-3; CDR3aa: CASSLGSGTSSGNTIYF; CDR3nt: TGTGCCAGCAGCTTAGGATCGGGGACTTCCTCTGGAAACACCATATATTTT
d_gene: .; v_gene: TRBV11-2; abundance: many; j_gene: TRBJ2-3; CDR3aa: CASSLELGTQSPPQYF; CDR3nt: TGTGCCAGCAGCTTAGAACTGGGGACTCAATCCCCTCCGCAGTATTTT
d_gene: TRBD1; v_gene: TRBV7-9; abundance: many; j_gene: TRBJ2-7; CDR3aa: CASSYRAGDRAEQYF; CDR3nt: TGTGCCAGCAGCTACAGGGCGGGCGACAGGGCCGAGCAGTACTTC
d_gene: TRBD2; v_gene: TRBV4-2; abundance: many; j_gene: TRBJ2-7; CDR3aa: CASSQEAGGPSYEQYF; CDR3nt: TGTGCCAGCAGCCAAGAAGCGGGAGGGCCTTCCTACGAGCAGTACTTC
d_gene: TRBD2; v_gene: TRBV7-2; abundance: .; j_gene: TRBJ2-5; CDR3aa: CASRQATSGRAGETQYF; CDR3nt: TGTGCCAGCAGGCAAGCGACTAGCGGGAGGGCCGGAGAGACCCAGTACTTC
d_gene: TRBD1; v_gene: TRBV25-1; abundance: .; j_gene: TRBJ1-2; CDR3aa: CASSALTGGDGHTF; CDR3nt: TGTGCCAGCAGTGCTCTGACAGGGGGCGATGGCCACACCTTC
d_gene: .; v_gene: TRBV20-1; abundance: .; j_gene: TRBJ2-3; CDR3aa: CSARDDSGETDTQYF; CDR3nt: TGCAGTGCTAGAGACGATAGCGGAGAGACAGATACGCAGTATTTT
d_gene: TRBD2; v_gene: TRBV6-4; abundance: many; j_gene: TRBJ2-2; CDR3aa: CASSVLAGGRGELFF; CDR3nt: TGTGCCAGCAGTGTCTTGGCGGGAGGACGCGGGGAGCTGTTTTTT
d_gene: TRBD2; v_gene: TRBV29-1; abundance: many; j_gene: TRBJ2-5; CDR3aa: CMSGGLAGGETQYF; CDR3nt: TGTATGTCGGGTGGACTAGCGGGAGGAGAGACCCAGTACTTC
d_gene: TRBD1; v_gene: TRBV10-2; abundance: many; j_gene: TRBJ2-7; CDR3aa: CASKALTGTGTEQYF; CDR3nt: TGCGCCAGCAAAGCTTTAACCGGGACAGGGACCGAGCAGTACTTC
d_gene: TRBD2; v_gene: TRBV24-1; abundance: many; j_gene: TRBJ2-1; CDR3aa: CATSDSGGTSPSEQFF; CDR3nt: TGTGCCACCAGTGACTCGGGCGGGACTAGCCCATCCGAGCAGTTCTTC
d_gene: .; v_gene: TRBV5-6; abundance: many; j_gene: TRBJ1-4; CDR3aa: CASRDPVGGTNEKLFF; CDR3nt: TGTGCCAGCAGGGACCCCGTGGGCGGCACTAATGAAAAACTGTTTTTT
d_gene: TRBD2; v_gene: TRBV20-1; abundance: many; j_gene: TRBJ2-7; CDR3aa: CSARDREVGYEQYF; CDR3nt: TGCAGTGCTAGAGACCGGGAGGTTGGTTACGAGCAGTACTTC
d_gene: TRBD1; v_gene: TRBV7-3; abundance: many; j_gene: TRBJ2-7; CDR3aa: CASSLTGQAYEQYF; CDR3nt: TGTGCCAGCAGCTTAACGGGACAGGCCTACGAGCAGTACTTC
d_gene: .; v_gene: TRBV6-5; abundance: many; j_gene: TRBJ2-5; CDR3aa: CASISDQEETQYF; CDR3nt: TGTGCCAGCATTTCGGACCAGGAAGAGACCCAGTACTTC